This T cell receptor (beta chain) was captured by sequencing in a study of beta chain features in type 1 diabetes. Points on this clone: What it binds is not known.

Overall study findings and caveats: An over-representation of cells with high TCR expression could result from cDNA sequencing. Sampled from patients, naive, central memory and Treg TCRB repertoires appeared more similar than those sampled from healthy donors.

The germline V gene has CDR1 MNHEY and CDR2 SVGAGI. This CDR3 region has 13 residues. V trimming: 7 bases; J trimming: 7 bases; junction bases outside the gene matches: 4. A single heparinised draw of roughly 110 mL on average was taken per donor. Purity of each sorted population was above 95%. Investigators reverse transcribed all isolated RNA, so they sequenced expressed TCRB transcripts. Data came from immunoSEQ multiplex PCR; TCRdb stores just in-frame clones and leaves some out. In the table there are 900,000 or so clones, roughly a sixth of which are singletons. J is TRBJ2-1 and V is TRBV6-5; 10 bases are a match to TRBD2. The origin of this receptor is a woman younger than 35 in good health. The sequenced sample consisted of naive CD4+ T cells from blood. The CDR3 reads CASISSGSNEQFF. In DNA, the CDR3 is TGTGCCAGCATATCTAGCGGGAGTAATGAGCAGTTCTTC.